The 4 T cell receptor beta chains listed next were all sequenced from one sample in a study of blood T cell repertoires in COVID-19 (dated by TCRdb to between 2020 and 2021). Library generation was performed with the immunoSEQ multiplex PCR assay. Not all clones reach the TCRdb copy of this immuneACCESS table, which keeps in-frame sequences only. Checked studies attribute under half of the gap to unresolved V genes and leave the rest unexplained. This sample gives about 140,000 clones in total; around nine tenths of them show up just once. Jointly, the top ten make up about 4.1% of the sample. Sequences were obtained from peripheral blood. The receptor source for this set is a woman aged 40 to 55 with acute or convalescent COVID-19.

This chain connects TRBV3-1 (or the pseudogene TRBV3-2) to TRBJ1-1; no firm D call. Per the germline V gene, CDR1 is LGHDT and CDR2 is YNNKEL (reference sequence). This CDR3 contains 11 residues. V was pared by 1 base and J by 10 bases, with 7 bases between. This chain's CDR3 is CASSQGPGAFF. CDR3 bases: TGTGCCAGCAGCCAAGGTCCGGGAGCTTTCTTT.

The V call is TRBV10-3, the J call TRBJ2-1; 7 bases match TRBD2. This CDR3 is 16 amino acids long. Germline CDR1 is ENHRY and CDR2 is SYGVKD. J gave up 8 bases and V 0 bases, and 10 bases lay outside the gene matches. The CDR3 is CAISESRRGGKDEQFF. For the CDR3, the DNA is TGTGCCATCAGTGAGTCCCGGCGGGGAGGGAAGGATGAGCAGTTCTTC.

This clone was seen only once. The rearrangement uses TRBV7-9 and TRBJ2-1, with D possibly being TRBD2 (6 bases). This CDR3 spans 13 amino acids. CDR1 is SEHNR and CDR2 is FQNEAQ in the germline V gene (reference sequence). Trimming cost V 7 bases and J 9 bases, with 16 bases left between them. CDR3 protein: CASNPSRGGEQFF. CDR3 in DNA: TGTGCCAGCAACCCGTCGCGGGGAGGTGAGCAGTTCTTC.

This clone occurred once. The CDR3 coding sequence is TGTGCCAGCAGTATATCGGGGAACGGAAACACCATATATTTT. Protein product: CASSISGNGNTIYF. The genes are TRBV2 and TRBJ1-3; no clear D. This CDR3 spans 14 amino acids. Deletions cut 5 bases from V and 4 bases from J, with 12 bases between. Germline CDR1 and CDR2: SNHLY and FYNNEI.